The next 3 T cell receptor beta chains were all read from a single sample in a study of blood T cell repertoires in COVID-19. Produced via immunoSEQ multiplex PCR; TCRdb's table is partial and in-frame only. The repertoire consists of around 300,000 clones, with around nine tenths occurring once and the leading ten covering approximately 2.4%. Sequenced sample: PBMCs or T cells enriched from blood (not recorded which). All receptors derive from a young woman who had recovered from COVID-19.

The V gene is TRBV19, the J gene TRBJ1-4; D is perhaps TRBD1 (6 bases). Trimming shortened V by 7 bases and J by 6 bases, and 12 bases separated the two germline ends. Looked up from germline, CDR1 is LNHDA and CDR2 is SQIVND (reference sequence). There are 13 residues in the CDR3. The CDR3 DNA follows: TGTGCCAGTACCCAAGGGGGGGATGAAAAACTGTTTTTT. It yields the protein CASTQGGDEKLFF.

The chain uses TRBV27 and TRBJ2-1; 7 nucleotides align to TRBD1. The germline CDR1 and CDR2 sequences are MNHEY and SMNVEV (reference sequence). Losses at the gene ends were 4 bases for V and 5 bases for J; bases not matched to a gene: 14. The CDR3 is 17 residues long. This CDR3 is CASSSHPGTALNNEQFF. As DNA, the CDR3 is TGTGCCAGCAGTTCCCATCCGGGGACAGCGTTGAACAATGAGCAGTTCTTC.

CDR3 coding DNA: TGTGCCAGCAGTTTAGGGCGGGGGGTACAAACAGATACGCAGTATTTT. It encodes CASSLGRGVQTDTQYF. The chain recombines TRBV27 with TRBJ2-3; 8 nucleotides match TRBD2. The CDR3 covers 16 residues. Trimming took 2 bases from V and 3 from J; bases not matched to a gene: 7. Germline V gives CDR1 MNHEY, CDR2 SMNVEV (reference sequence).